This passage covers 25 T cell receptor beta chains from one sample sequenced in a study of CD8+CD57+ T cells in acquired aplastic anemia. In patients chosen for sequencing, flow cytometry had shown CD8+CD57+ cell expansion. According to the study, genomic DNA was the template for TCR beta VDJ and CDR3 profiling. TCRdb reprocessed the reads via MiXCR and lists one record per CDR3 protein. The data hold 150,000 to 180,000 distinct CDR3 sequences, with approximately 52% observed a single time. Sample: sorted CD4+, CD8+, or CD8+CD57+ T cells (not recorded which) from PBMCs. Receptors originate from a human donor with aplastic anemia.

This clonotype was recorded many times. The chain joins TRBV5-1 to TRBJ2-5; D is tentatively TRBD1 or TRBD2 (6 bases each). Germline CDR1 and CDR2: SGHRS and YFSETQ. Trimming removed 1 base at V and 5 bases at J, with 15 bases between. The CDR3 extends over 15 amino acids. CDR3 nucleotide sequence: TGCGCCAGCAGCTTGTACGGGGGCCTTGGGGAGACCCAGTACTTC. It specifies CASSLYGGLGETQYF. Variable domain in full (rest from reference TRBV5-1 and TRBJ2-5): KAGVTQTPRYLIKTRGQQVTLSCSPISGHRSVSWYQQTPGQGLQFLFEYFSETQRNKGNFPGRFSGRQFSNSRSEMNVSTLELGDSALYLCASSLYGGLGETQYFGPGTRLLVL.

The chain has TRBV3-1 and TRBJ2-1; TRBD2 matches 11 bases. Trimming removed 5 bases from V and 4 bases from J; junction bases left unmatched: 4. The CDR3 has 15 amino acids. Germline V lookup: CDR1 LGHDT, CDR2 YNNKEL (reference sequence). CDR3 in DNA: TGTGCCAGCAGCTCTCGACTAGCGGGGTACAATGAGCAGTTCTTC. This translates into CASSSRLAGYNEQFF.

This chain uses TRBV19 with TRBJ1-2; D possibly corresponds to TRBD1 (5 bases). Trimming took 5 bases from V and 2 from J, leaving 24 bases between them. The CDR3 totals 18 residues. Germline lookup yields CDR1 LNHDA and CDR2 SQIVND (reference sequence). In DNA, the CDR3 is TGTGCCAGTAGTCCCATTACGACTCGATCGGGACCAAACTATGGCTACACCTTC. Residues: CASSPITTRSGPNYGYTF.

This clonotype showed up many times. V usage is TRBV10-3 and J usage is TRBJ1-4; D not resolved. Germline CDR1 is ENHRY and CDR2 is SYGVKD. The CDR3 extends over 16 amino acids. V lost 0 bases and J 8 bases, leaving 16 bases between the germline ends. In DNA, the CDR3 is TGTGCCATCAGTGAGTCGATTGGAGCCCGAGAGGAAAAACTGTTTTTT. This translates into CAISESIGAREEKLFF.

The V call is TRBV15, the J call TRBJ2-7; D not resolved. Trimming took 0 bases from V and 3 from J, leaving 15 bases between them. The CDR3 extends over 16 amino acids. CDR1 and CDR2 (germline): LNHNV, YYDKDF (reference sequence). CDR3 sequence: CATSRDFAPDRYEQYF. In DNA, the CDR3 is TGTGCCACCAGCAGAGATTTCGCGCCAGATCGCTACGAGCAGTACTTC.

In the case of this clonotype: A read error may explain this, as a much larger clone is one base away. The V gene is TRBV20-1, the J gene TRBJ2-2, with TRBD2 matching 11 bases. The CDR3 runs 17 residues. V dropped 5 bases and J dropped 6; count of bases not matched to a gene: 14. Germline loops: CDR1 DFQATT, CDR2 SNEGSKA (reference sequence). This chain's CDR3 is CSAGGISGGARPGELFF. CDR3 DNA sequence: TGCAGTGCTGGAGGCATTAGCGGGGGGGCTCGCCCCGGGGAGCTGTTTTTT.

This sequence joins TRBV6-1 and TRBJ2-7; D remains unclear. Trimming pared 8 bases from V and 7 bases from J, leaving 18 bases between. There are 13 residues in the CDR3. Germline V lookup: CDR1 MNHNS, CDR2 SASEGT. CDR3 residues: CASALSLPGEQYF. For the CDR3, the DNA is TGTGCCAGCGCCTTGTCCCTACCTGGGGAGCAGTACTTC.

The chain combines TRBV6-1 with TRBJ2-3, with D perhaps TRBD2 (6 bases). The V gene's germline CDR1 is MNHNS and CDR2 SASEGT. The CDR3 contains 13 residues. V dropped 7 bases and J dropped 4 bases, with 12 bases sitting between them. The CDR3 loop is CASILWGADTQYF. CDR3 nucleotide sequence: TGTGCCAGCATCTTGTGGGGGGCAGATACGCAGTATTTT.

As DNA, the CDR3 is TGCGCCAGCAGCCAATACCCGCCGGGAGAGGGCACCGGGGAGCTGTTTTTT. Translation: CASSQYPPGEGTGELFF. The chain has TRBV4-3 and TRBJ2-2; a weak D match, TRBD2 (6 bases). The germline CDR1 and CDR2 sequences are LGHNA and YSLEER. This CDR3 spans 17 amino acids. The V and J ends lost 2 bases and 4 bases respectively, with 17 bases between them.

This chain links TRBV19 with TRBJ1-1; TRBD1 is a possible D gene (5 bases). V was shortened by 7 bases and J by 1 base, with 13 bases between the two germline ends. The germline V gene has CDR1 LNHDA and CDR2 SQIVND (reference sequence). The CDR3 spans 14 residues. The CDR3 bases are TGTGCCAGTATTCTCGGGGGGGGGAACACTGAAGCTTTCTTT. Its translation: CASILGGGNTEAFF.

This clonotype was recorded many times. The chain combines TRBV7-2 with TRBJ1-2; TRBD1 is a possible D gene (5 bases). CDR1 and CDR2 (germline): SGHTA, FQGNSA. The CDR3 spans 18 residues. The ends were cut back, 1 base at V and 8 bases at J, with 26 bases in the middle. This CDR3 is CASSLVRTAVEWGLGYTF. CDR3 bases: TGTGCCAGCAGCTTAGTGCGGACGGCGGTCGAGTGGGGCCTCGGCTACACCTTC.

Many counts were recorded for this clonotype. The chain links TRBV7-6 to TRBJ2-5, with 10 bases lining up with TRBD2. The germline V gene has CDR1 SGHVS and CDR2 FNYEAQ. This CDR3 spans 20 amino acids. The V segment lost 2 bases and the J segment 5 bases; nucleotides outside the gene matches: 20. The CDR3 spells CASSLLSRRGLAGVEETQYF. DNA of the CDR3: TGTGCCAGCAGCTTATTATCCCGGCGGGGCCTAGCGGGGGTTGAGGAGACCCAGTACTTC. Full variable domain (remainder filled in from reference TRBV7-6 and TRBJ2-5): GAGVSQSPRYKVTKRGQDVALRCDPISGHVSLYWYRQALGQGPEFLTYFNYEAQQDKSGLPNDRFSAERPEGSISTLTIQRTEQRDSAMYRCASSLLSRRGLAGVEETQYFGPGTRLLVL.

The genes are TRBV7-8 and TRBJ2-7; possible D gene TRBD1, 5 bases. Trimming took 3 bases from V and 0 from J, leaving 18 bases between them. This CDR3 is built from 17 residues. Germline values: CDR1 SGHVS, CDR2 FQNEAQ. Written as DNA, the CDR3 is TGTGCCAGCAGCTTGGGGCCCTCAGGACCGATCTCCTACGAGCAGTACTTC. Translation: CASSLGPSGPISYEQYF. Combining the CDR3 with reference TRBV7-8 and TRBJ2-7 gives the whole variable domain GAGVSQSPRYKVAKRGQDVALRCDPISGHVSLFWYQQALGQGPEFLTYFQNEAQLDKSGLPSDRFFAERPEGSVSTLKIQRTQQEDSAVYLCASSLGPSGPISYEQYFGPGTRLTVT.

This clonotype was seen ten or more times. The chain carries TRBV7-9 and TRBJ2-3, with no clear D. This CDR3 region has 12 residues. V lost 9 bases to trimming and J lost 2 bases, with 9 bases between them. Germline values: CDR1 SEHNR, CDR2 FQNEAQ (reference sequence). Here the CDR3 reads CASPESTDTQYF. CDR3 nucleotides: TGTGCCAGTCCAGAGTCCACAGATACGCAGTATTTT.

This clonotype was recorded a few times. This chain uses TRBV5-1 with TRBJ1-1; D possibly corresponds to TRBD1 (6 bases). Per the germline V gene, CDR1 is SGHRS and CDR2 is YFSETQ. There are 16 residues in the CDR3. The V and J ends lost 4 bases and 0 bases respectively, with 16 bases between them. The chain's CDR3 is CASSRGAEGLNTEAFF. The CDR3 DNA is TGCGCCAGCAGCCGGGGGGCCGAGGGGCTGAACACTGAAGCTTTCTTT.

This chain links TRBV15 with TRBJ1-1; D is uncertain. The V gene lost 0 bases and the J gene lost 6 bases, with 8 bases spanning the gap. The CDR3 has 13 residues. CDR1 is LNHNV and CDR2 is YYDKDF in the germline V gene (reference sequence). The CDR3, as DNA: TGTGCCACCAGCAGAGATCAGGTGGCTGAAGCTTTCTTT. This gives the protein CATSRDQVAEAFF.

The genes are TRBV19 and TRBJ1-5; possibly TRBD1 for D (6 bases). Per the germline V gene, CDR1 is LNHDA and CDR2 is SQIVND (reference sequence). Trimming stripped 4 bases from V and 7 bases from J, with 14 bases between. The CDR3 contains 14 residues. The DNA for the CDR3 is TGTGCCAGTAGTACGATCTCGACAGGACAGCCCCAGCATTTT. It specifies CASSTISTGQPQHF.

The rearrangement links TRBV20-1 to TRBJ1-4; TRBD1 might be the D (5 bases). Germline V gene data show CDR1 as DFQATT and CDR2 as SNEGSKA (reference sequence). V lost 5 bases, J lost 4 bases, and 14 bases lay in between. The CDR3 loop spans 14 amino acids. The CDR3 sequence is CSAPAWGGNEKLFF. The CDR3 coding sequence is TGCAGTGCTCCTGCGTGGGGGGGTAATGAAAAACTGTTTTTT.

V and J are TRBV2 and TRBJ2-3; the D gene could be TRBD1 or TRBD2 (6 bases each). The V and J ends lost 9 bases and 5 bases respectively, with 9 bases between them. Germline CDR1 and CDR2: SNHLY and FYNNEI. The CDR3 loop spans 11 amino acids. The CDR3 region is CARGGGDTQYF. Written as DNA, the CDR3 is TGTGCCAGGGGGGGCGGAGATACGCAGTATTTT.

The V gene is TRBV27, the J gene TRBJ1-5, with 8 bases matching TRBD1. After removal of 6 bases from V and 5 bases from J, the junction contained 12 bases not matched to a gene. The CDR3 sequence is 16 residues long. Germline values: CDR1 MNHEY, CDR2 SMNVEV (reference sequence). The CDR3 region is CASRDTGTGFHQPQHF. The DNA for the CDR3 is TGTGCCAGCAGAGATACCGGGACAGGATTTCATCAGCCCCAGCATTTT.

The rearrangement links TRBV2 to TRBJ2-2, with unresolved D. Germline CDR1 is SNHLY and CDR2 is FYNNEI. This CDR3 is 15 amino acids long. The V end lost 2 bases, the J end lost 0 bases, and 7 bases lay between the germline ends. CDR3 sequence reads: CASSEQVTNTGELFF. CDR3 DNA sequence: TGTGCCAGCAGTGAACAGGTTACGAACACCGGGGAGCTGTTTTTT.

Many counts were recorded for this clonotype. The chain has TRBV12-3 or TRBV12-4 and TRBJ2-1; 7 bases are shared with TRBD1. With 3 bases clipped from V and 5 bases from J, the junction kept 10 bases outside the gene matches. There are 16 residues in the CDR3. CDR3 region: CASSLAQTGLDNEQFF. The CDR3 region has the DNA TGTGCCAGCAGTTTGGCCCAGACAGGGCTTGACAATGAGCAGTTCTTC.

The gene calls are TRBV10-3 and TRBJ2-3, with a weak D call TRBD1 (5 bases). Germline V gives CDR1 ENHRY, CDR2 SYGVKD. The V gene lost 5 bases and the J gene lost 2 bases, with 14 bases spanning the gap. This CDR3 is built from 15 residues. The chain's CDR3 is CAISPRVIFTDTQYF. DNA of the CDR3: TGTGCCATCAGTCCCAGGGTCATCTTCACAGATACGCAGTATTTT.

The chain uses TRBV7-9 and TRBJ2-7; D gene uncertain. Trimming cost V 4 bases and J 0 bases, with 10 bases left between them. The CDR3 covers 14 residues. Germline values: CDR1 SEHNR, CDR2 FQNEAQ (reference sequence). The CDR3 DNA follows: TGTGCCAGCAGCTCGGACGGTTACTCCTACGAGCAGTACTTC. It is translated as CASSSDGYSYEQYF.

In this sample, this clonotype turned up many times. The chain uses TRBV19 and TRBJ2-5; D is undetermined. Per the germline V gene, CDR1 is LNHDA and CDR2 is SQIVND (reference sequence). V was cut by 1 base and J by 1 base, with 10 bases left in between. The CDR3 loop spans 15 amino acids. The CDR3: CASSIGVRAQETQYF. As DNA, the CDR3 is TGTGCCAGTAGTATAGGTGTAAGGGCCCAAGAGACCCAGTACTTC. The full variable domain, completed using reference TRBV19 and TRBJ2-5, is DGGITQSPKYLFRKEGQNVTLSCEQNLNHDAMYWYRQDPGQGLRLIYYSQIVNDFQKGDIAEGYSVSREKKESFPLTVTSAQKNPTAFYLCASSIGVRAQETQYFGPGTRLLVL.